These T cell receptor beta chains were read from a single sample in a study of cytomegalovirus exposure and HLA in healthy donors. Clones were sequenced by immunoSEQ multiplex PCR, and TCRdb holds only the in-frame ones, with some missing. This repertoire shows about 180,000 clones, about 82% found once; its top ten account for around 1.5%. Sequenced material: PBMCs. These receptor sequences come from a man younger than 35 in good health and CMV-seronegative. Each CDR3 is given without its conserved first and last residue. D genes are given only for firm matches.

v_call: TRBV5-1; d_call: -; j_call: TRBJ2-5; cdr3_aa: ASSLARYTGTQY
v_call: TRBV5-1; d_call: -; j_call: TRBJ2-5; cdr3_aa: ASSLQETQY
v_call: TRBV6-1; d_call: -; j_call: TRBJ2-7; cdr3_aa: ASSEGWGSPTYEQY
v_call: TRBV6-5; d_call: -; j_call: TRBJ2-7; cdr3_aa: ASAPGNPYEQY
v_call: TRBV28; d_call: TRBD1; j_call: TRBJ2-7; cdr3_aa: ASSSRDRVYRDEQY
v_call: TRBV27; d_call: -; j_call: TRBJ1-1; cdr3_aa: ASSFGSGPAF
v_call: TRBV19; d_call: -; j_call: TRBJ1-5; cdr3_aa: ASQIGVSSQPQH
v_call: TRBV28; d_call: -; j_call: TRBJ1-1; cdr3_aa: ASSLRGGAGNTEAF
v_call: TRBV7-9; d_call: TRBD2; j_call: TRBJ2-2; cdr3_aa: ASSSRLAGGPGELF
v_call: TRBV6-4; d_call: TRBD2; j_call: TRBJ2-7; cdr3_aa: ASSPGLAGVYEQY
v_call: TRBV15; d_call: -; j_call: TRBJ2-7; cdr3_aa: ATSKAGTRYEQY
v_call: TRBV5-1; d_call: TRBD2; j_call: TRBJ2-1; cdr3_aa: ASRKLASNEQF
v_call: TRBV9; d_call: TRBD1; j_call: TRBJ1-2; cdr3_aa: ASSEGSGQAIGYT
v_call: TRBV7-3; d_call: TRBD2; j_call: TRBJ2-3; cdr3_aa: ASSFRGGTDTQY
v_call: TRBV5-1; d_call: TRBD2; j_call: TRBJ2-5; cdr3_aa: ASRSGTSQETQY
v_call: TRBV10-3; d_call: TRBD1; j_call: TRBJ1-1; cdr3_aa: AIQIRGFDHTEAF
v_call: TRBV6-4; d_call: -; j_call: TRBJ2-7; cdr3_aa: ARPDPKGLYEQY
v_call: TRBV19; d_call: TRBD1; j_call: TRBJ1-6; cdr3_aa: ASSIGGQGINSPLH
v_call: TRBV7-2; d_call: -; j_call: TRBJ2-1; cdr3_aa: ASSPSMAFYNEQF
v_call: TRBV5-1; d_call: TRBD1; j_call: -; cdr3_aa: ASSPGQYSTYEQY
v_call: TRBV4-1; d_call: -; j_call: TRBJ1-1; cdr3_aa: ASAGSPLIVNTEAF
v_call: TRBV30; d_call: -; j_call: TRBJ1-2; cdr3_aa: CIFGHPNYGYT
v_call: TRBV30; d_call: -; j_call: TRBJ1-1; cdr3_aa: AWITPLRMNTEAF
v_call: TRBV30; d_call: TRBD2; j_call: TRBJ2-1; cdr3_aa: AWSRTSAVNEQF
v_call: TRBV4-1; d_call: -; j_call: TRBJ1-2; cdr3_aa: ASSQWGLSQGYT
v_call: TRBV7-3; d_call: TRBD2; j_call: TRBJ2-3; cdr3_aa: ASSLTSSGGGTQY
v_call: TRBV28; d_call: TRBD1; j_call: TRBJ1-6; cdr3_aa: ASMPWTGGPRVFYSPLH